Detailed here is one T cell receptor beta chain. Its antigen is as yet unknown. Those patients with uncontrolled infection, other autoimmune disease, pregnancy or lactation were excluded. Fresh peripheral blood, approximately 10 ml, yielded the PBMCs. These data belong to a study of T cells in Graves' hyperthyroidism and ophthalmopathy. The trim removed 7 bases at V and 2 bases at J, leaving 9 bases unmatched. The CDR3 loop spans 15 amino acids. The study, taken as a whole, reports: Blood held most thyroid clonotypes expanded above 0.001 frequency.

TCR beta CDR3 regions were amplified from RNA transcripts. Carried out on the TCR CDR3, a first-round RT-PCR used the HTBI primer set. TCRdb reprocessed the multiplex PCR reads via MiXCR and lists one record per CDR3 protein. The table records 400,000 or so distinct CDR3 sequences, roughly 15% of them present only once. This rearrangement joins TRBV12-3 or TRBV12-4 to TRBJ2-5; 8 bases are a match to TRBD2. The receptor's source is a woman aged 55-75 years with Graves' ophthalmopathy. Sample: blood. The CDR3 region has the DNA TGTGCCAGCAAGTTGAGCGGGAGTAGGCAAGAGACCCAGTACTTC. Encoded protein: CASKLSGSRQETQYF.